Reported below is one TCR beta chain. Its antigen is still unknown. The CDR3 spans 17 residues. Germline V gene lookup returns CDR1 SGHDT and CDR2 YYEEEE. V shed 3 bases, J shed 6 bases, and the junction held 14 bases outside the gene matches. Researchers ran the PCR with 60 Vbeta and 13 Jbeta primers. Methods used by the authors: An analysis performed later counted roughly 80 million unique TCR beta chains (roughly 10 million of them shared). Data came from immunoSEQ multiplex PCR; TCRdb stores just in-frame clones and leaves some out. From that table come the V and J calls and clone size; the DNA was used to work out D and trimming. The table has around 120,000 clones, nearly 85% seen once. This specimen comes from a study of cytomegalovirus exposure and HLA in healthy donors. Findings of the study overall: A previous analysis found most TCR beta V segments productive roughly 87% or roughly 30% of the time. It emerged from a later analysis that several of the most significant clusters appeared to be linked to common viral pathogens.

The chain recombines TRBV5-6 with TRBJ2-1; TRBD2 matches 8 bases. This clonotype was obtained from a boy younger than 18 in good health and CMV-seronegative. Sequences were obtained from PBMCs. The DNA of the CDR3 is TGTGCCAGCAGCTCCCCACTAGCGGACCCGGGGGCCAATGAGCAGTTCTTC. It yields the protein CASSSPLADPGANEQFF.